The entry below describes one T cell receptor (beta chain). Its antigen is not identified. This entry is derived from a study of graft-versus-host responses after intestinal transplantation. General observations from the study: Allografts of one patient group, those with graft-donor T cell macrochimerism, had high graft-versus-host to host-versus-graft clonal ratios.

Trimming pared 3 bases from V and 3 bases from J, leaving 5 bases between. Germline assignment: CDR1 MNHNS and CDR2 SASEGT. The CDR3 extends over 12 amino acids. The method was immunoSEQ multiplex PCR; TCRdb's version includes in-frame clones alone and lacks a portion of them. The sample includes some 81,000 clones, 70% to 90% of them seen just once. The sequenced sample was unstimulated CD4+ T cells sorted from spleen or lymph node cells, obtained before intestinal transplant. The TCR sequence derives from a human donor who received an intestinal transplant. The genes are TRBV6-1 and TRBJ1-2; unclear D gene. CDR3 coding DNA: TGTGCCAGCAGTGAGAGGGACTATGGCTACACCTTC. It yields the protein CASSERDYGYTF.